The text below deals with one T cell receptor (beta chain). The antigen remains unidentified. This specimen belongs to a study of T cells in Graves' hyperthyroidism and ophthalmopathy. Study observations and caveats: The model foresaw ophthalmopathy a median roughly 6 months prior to onset.

Researchers amplified the TCR beta CDR3 regions from RNA transcripts. The HTBI primer set was used in a first-round RT-PCR of the TCR CDR3. TCRdb reprocessed the multiplex PCR reads with MiXCR, giving one entry per CDR3 protein. Altogether hundreds of thousands of distinct CDR3 sequences are present, about 14% being singletons, with the ten largest covering roughly 10%. Germline lookup yields CDR1 MNHNS and CDR2 SASEGT. V dropped 3 bases and J dropped 2 bases, with 17 bases sitting between them. This CDR3 comprises 18 residues. The chain is built from TRBV6-1 and TRBJ2-6; D possibly corresponds to TRBD1 (6 bases). The receptor's source is a woman younger than 35 with Graves' hyperthyroidism. Material for sequencing was blood. CDR3 bases: TGTGCCAGCAGTGAGGGGGTGGACAGACCTACTGGGGCCAACGTCCTGACTTTC. The encoded protein is CASSEGVDRPTGANVLTF.